The next 22 T cell receptor beta chains were all read from a single sample in a study of blood T cell repertoires in COVID-19. Assay used: immunoSEQ multiplex PCR; TCRdb lists only in-frame clones, some missing. The table records about 86,000 clones, 70% to 90% of them present only once. Sequenced material: peripheral blood. The receptors come from a man aged 50 to 59 with acute or convalescent COVID-19.

The V gene is TRBV6-5, the J gene TRBJ1-5; the match to TRBD1 covers 8 bases. The junction had 3 bases not matched to a gene; V was cut back by 6 bases and J by 5 bases. Germline CDR1 reads MNHEY; CDR2 reads SVGAGI. The CDR3 sequence is 13 residues long. CDR3 protein: CASRGTGYQPQHF. The CDR3 bases are TGTGCCAGCAGGGGGACAGGATATCAGCCCCAGCATTTT.

This sequence joins TRBV12-3 or TRBV12-4 and TRBJ2-3; 8 bases are shared with TRBD1. V was pared by 1 base and J by 6 bases, with 0 bases of the junction left unmatched. The CDR3 loop spans 13 amino acids. CDR3 bases: TGTGCCAGCAGTTTAGGACAGGGGGATACGCAGTATTTT. Protein product: CASSLGQGDTQYF.

The chain uses TRBV4-3 and TRBJ2-2; 8 bases are a match to TRBD2. This CDR3 region has 19 residues. The V gene end was trimmed by 0 bases and the J gene end by 9 bases; junction bases not matched to a gene: 18. Germline V gene sequence: CDR1 LGHNA, CDR2 YSLEER. DNA for the CDR3: TGCGCCAGCAGCCAAGATCCATGGGGGGAGCGGGAGACTCCAAGGGAGCTGTTTTTT. It codes for CASSQDPWGERETPRELFF.

The chain uses TRBV3-1 (or the pseudogene TRBV3-2) and TRBJ2-1; 11 bases are a match to TRBD2. The V and J ends lost 4 bases and 1 base, in that order; junction bases with no gene match: 0. The germline V gene encodes CDR1 LGHDT and CDR2 YNNKEL (reference sequence). The CDR3 is 15 amino acids. CDR3 sequence: CASSPSGGSYNEQFF. The DNA for the CDR3 is TGTGCCAGCAGCCCTAGCGGGGGGTCCTACAATGAGCAGTTCTTC.

This sequence joins TRBV24-1 and TRBJ2-2, with 9 nucleotides matching TRBD1. The CDR3 runs 16 residues. Germline assignment: CDR1 KGHDR and CDR2 SFDVKD. V shed 3 bases and J 5 bases; nucleotides not matched to a gene: 6. The CDR3 region has the DNA TGTGCCACCAGTGATCCTCCGGGACAGGGTACCGGGGAGCTGTTTTTT. Its protein is CATSDPPGQGTGELFF.

The chain employs TRBV18 and TRBJ2-5; TRBD1 is a possible D gene (5 bases). The CDR3 runs 14 residues. Germline-derived CDR1 and CDR2 are KGHSH and LQKENI. V dropped 1 base and J dropped 4 bases, with 10 bases sitting between them. The CDR3 region has the DNA TGTGCCAGCTCACCACAGGGGAAGGGAGAGACCCAGTACTTC. This gives the protein CASSPQGKGETQYF.

V is TRBV11-1 and J is TRBJ2-3, with a tentative D call TRBD2 (6 bases). V dropped 4 bases and J dropped 3 bases, with 14 bases sitting between them. Germline V lookup: CDR1 SGHAT, CDR2 FQDESV (reference sequence). The CDR3 loop spans 15 amino acids. The CDR3 bases are TGTGCCAGCAGCTCGTACCCGGGACTTACAGATACGCAGTATTTT. The encoded protein is CASSSYPGLTDTQYF. Full variable domain (outside the CDR3, taken from reference TRBV11-1 and TRBJ2-3): EAEVAQSPRYKITEKSQAVAFWCDPISGHATLYWYRQILGQGPELLVQFQDESVVDDSQLPKDRFSAERLKGVDSTLKIQPAELGDSAMYLCASSSYPGLTDTQYFGPGTRLTVL.

This chain links TRBV10-3 with TRBJ2-7; 10 bases map to TRBD1. In germline, CDR1 is ENHRY, CDR2 SYGVKD. Trimming removed 2 bases from V and 7 bases from J; junction bases left unmatched: 11. CDR3 length: 16 amino acids. The CDR3 is CAISEGRDRGLGEQYF. CDR3 DNA: TGTGCCATCAGTGAGGGTCGGGACAGGGGTCTTGGGGAGCAGTACTTC.

V is TRBV7-3 and J is TRBJ2-1, with 9 positions matching TRBD2. Trimming at V came to 5 bases and at J to 5 bases, leaving 10 bases not matched to a gene. The CDR3 length is 16 residues. Germline values: CDR1 SGHTA, CDR2 FQGTGA. The DNA of the CDR3 is TGTGCCAGCAGCAGTCATAGCGGGAGCGGAAACAATGAGCAGTTCTTC. This gives the protein CASSSHSGSGNNEQFF.

J is TRBJ1-4 and V is TRBV30; D might be TRBD1 (6 bases). V gave up 1 base and J gave up 3 bases, with 12 bases separating them. CDR1 and CDR2 from the germline V gene are GTSNPN and SVGIG (reference sequence). The CDR3 runs to 15 residues. DNA of the CDR3: TGTGCCTGGAGTGGGACAGCGGTGGCTAATGAAAAACTGTTTTTT. It encodes CAWSGTAVANEKLFF.

The V and J genes are TRBV5-1 and TRBJ2-7; D is perhaps TRBD1 (5 bases). Germline assignment: CDR1 SGHRS and CDR2 YFSETQ. The CDR3 is made up of 15 amino acids. V dropped 3 bases and J dropped 2 bases, with 15 bases sitting between them. The CDR3 DNA reads TGCGCCAGCAGCTGGGGCTCGACGATGACCTACGAGCAGTACTTC. Its protein is CASSWGSTMTYEQYF.

The chain couples TRBV4-3 to TRBJ2-7, with D perhaps TRBD1 (6 bases). V was cut by 0 bases and J by 9 bases, with 18 bases left in between. From germline, CDR1 is LGHNA and CDR2 YSLEER. This CDR3 contains 15 residues. The DNA of the CDR3 is TGCGCCAGCAGCCAAGATAGGGGGTATACGATGGGGCAGTACTTC. Its translation: CASSQDRGYTMGQYF.

The chain carries TRBV27 and TRBJ2-3; D is uncertain. CDR3 length: 10 residues. Looked up from germline, CDR1 is MNHEY and CDR2 is SMNVEV (reference sequence). Trimming pared 5 bases from V and 8 bases from J, leaving 5 bases between. The CDR3 DNA follows: TGTGCCAGCAGTGCCGGTACGCAGTATTTT. This gives the protein CASSAGTQYF.

This clone was counted only a few times. J is TRBJ1-2 and V is TRBV7-2, with D possibly being TRBD1 (5 bases). The germline V gene encodes CDR1 SGHTA and CDR2 FQGNSA. The V end lost 7 bases, the J end lost 7 bases, and 25 bases lay between the germline ends. This CDR3 has 16 amino acids. The DNA of the CDR3 is TGTGCCAGCACCCTCACTTCGGGAGGGGATGTGGGTGGCTACACCTTC. Translation: CASTLTSGGDVGGYTF.

This clone came up once. The V call is TRBV18, the J call TRBJ2-1; 11 positions agree with TRBD1. This CDR3 has 15 amino acids. Germline CDR1 is KGHSH and CDR2 is LQKENI. The junction had 4 bases not matched to a gene; V was cut back by 3 bases and J by 6 bases. CDR3 nucleotides: TGTGCCAGCTCACCGGGACAGGGGGGAGTCAATGAGCAGTTCTTC. Translation: CASSPGQGGVNEQFF.

The chain is built from TRBV7-2 and TRBJ1-2; no reliable D call. V lost 7 bases and J 0 bases, leaving 15 bases between the germline ends. CDR1 is SGHTA and CDR2 is FQGNSA in the germline V gene. This CDR3 contains 15 residues. CDR3 protein: CASTPTATPNYGYTF. The CDR3 DNA sequence: TGTGCCAGCACCCCGACTGCTACCCCTAACTATGGCTACACCTTC.

This clone was seen more than once but under ten times. The chain is built from TRBV7-2 and TRBJ1-1, with 8 bases lining up with TRBD1. The CDR3 length is 14 residues. The V gene end was trimmed by 3 bases and the J gene end by 1 base; junction bases not matched to a gene: 1. Germline CDR1 is SGHTA and CDR2 is FQGNSA. CDR3 nucleotide sequence: TGTGCCAGCAGCTTCGGGACAGGGAACACTGAAGCTTTCTTT. Translated, it gives CASSFGTGNTEAFF.

The chain has TRBV9 and TRBJ2-5; TRBD2 matches 7 bases. This CDR3 spans 15 amino acids. The germline CDR1 and CDR2 sequences are SGDLS and YYNGEE. Losses at the gene ends were 3 bases for V and 2 bases for J; bases not matched to a gene: 7. The CDR3, as DNA: TGTGCCAGCAGCGCCATGGGACTAACTCAAGAGACCCAGTACTTC. It yields the protein CASSAMGLTQETQYF.

The CDR3 spells CATSRDSGTGLHEQYF. CDR3 nucleotide sequence: TGTGCCACCAGCAGAGATTCCGGGACAGGGCTCCACGAGCAGTACTTC. The chain uses TRBV15 and TRBJ2-7; 9 bases agree with TRBD1. Germline V gives CDR1 LNHNV, CDR2 YYDKDF (reference sequence). After removal of 0 bases from V and 5 bases from J, the junction contained 8 bases not matched to a gene. The length of the CDR3 is 16 residues.

J is TRBJ2-1 and V is TRBV3-1 (or the pseudogene TRBV3-2); TRBD2 might be the D (6 bases). CDR3 length equals 17 residues. Trimming took 3 bases from V and 0 from J, leaving 15 bases between them. Germline CDR1 reads LGHDT; CDR2 reads YNNKEL (reference sequence). CDR3 sequence reads: CASSHHGTPHSYNEQFF. CDR3 nucleotides: TGTGCCAGCAGCCACCACGGGACTCCTCACTCCTACAATGAGCAGTTCTTC.

This rearrangement joins TRBV19 to TRBJ2-5; 8 bases line up with TRBD1. The CDR3 contains 13 residues. The V gene's germline CDR1 is LNHDA and CDR2 SQIVND (reference sequence). V dropped 6 bases and J dropped 2; count of bases not matched to a gene: 2. CDR3 loop: CASSGQGQETQYF. The CDR3 DNA is TGTGCCAGTAGCGGACAGGGACAAGAGACCCAGTACTTC.

The genes are TRBV10-3 and TRBJ1-2, with 8 bases that match TRBD1. V trimming: 3 bases; J trimming: 4 bases; junction bases outside the gene matches: 7. The CDR3 runs to 15 residues. Germline V lookup: CDR1 ENHRY, CDR2 SYGVKD. The CDR3 DNA reads TGTGCCATCAGTGAACAGACAGGGGTTAGCTATGGCTACACCTTC. The encoded protein is CAISEQTGVSYGYTF.